This TCR beta chain was captured in a study of T cells in Graves' hyperthyroidism and ophthalmopathy. For ophthalmopathy patients, the Clinical Activity Score was at least 3 and the NOSPECS grade at least 4; duration was under 3 months. Exclusion of a patient resulted from uncontrolled infection, other autoimmune disease, pregnancy or lactation. Clinicians diagnosed patients from clinical symptoms, serum thyroxine and TRAb, thyroid ultrasound and orbital computed tomography. Study outcomes and limitations: A 13 V-J model separated ophthalmopathy from stable hyperthyroidism.

About this clonotype itself: Its antigen is undetermined.

Trimming shortened V by 6 bases and J by 4 bases, and 18 bases separated the two germline ends. From germline, CDR1 is LGHNT and CDR2 FRNRAP. The CDR3 is 15 residues long. RNA transcripts yielded amplified TCR beta CDR3 regions. HTBI primers were employed in a first-round RT-PCR of the TCR CDR3. TCRdb passed the multiplex PCR reads through MiXCR, listing each CDR3 protein once. This table holds nearly 600,000 distinct CDR3 sequences, more than 13% found once. This clonotype was obtained from a woman under 30 with Graves' ophthalmopathy. This rearrangement joins TRBV12-5 to TRBJ1-1, with D possibly TRBD1 on 6 matching bases. Sequencing was performed on blood. This chain's CDR3 is CASGHPDSPATEAFF. The CDR3 nucleotides are TGTGCTAGTGGCCACCCGGACAGCCCGGCCACTGAAGCTTTCTTT.